Following are 22 T cell receptor beta chains from one sample sequenced in a study of cytomegalovirus exposure and HLA in healthy donors. A multiplex PCR was run with 60 Vbeta primers and 13 Jbeta primers. Measured with immunoSEQ multiplex PCR; TCRdb has only the in-frame clones, and not every one. The data hold around 130,000 clones, with around 75% observed a single time. Sequencing was carried out using PBMCs. These receptors all stem from a female donor in good health and CMV-seronegative.

About this clone itself: Compared with germline, one end of the junction differs, possibly owing to a read error. V usage is TRBV14 and J usage is TRBJ2-3, with TRBD1 matching 7 bases. Germline V gene sequence: CDR1 SGHDN, CDR2 FVKESK. The CDR3 is made up of 13 amino acids. The CDR3 DNA follows: TGTGCCAGCAGCCGGGACAGCAGAGATACGCAGTATTTT. It is translated as CASSRDSRDTQYF.

The V call is TRBV27, the J call TRBJ2-7, with 12 nucleotides matching TRBD2. The CDR3 runs to 15 residues. V lost 6 bases to trimming and J lost 5 bases; unmatched junction nucleotides: 8. CDR1 and CDR2 from the germline V gene are MNHEY and SMNVEV (reference sequence). This CDR3 reads CASRFASGRADEQYF. CDR3 DNA: TGTGCCAGCAGGTTCGCTAGCGGGAGGGCCGACGAGCAGTACTTC.

The chain carries TRBV19 and TRBJ2-1; D gene ambiguous. V lost 4 bases and J 2 bases, leaving 9 bases between the germline ends. The CDR3 consists of 14 residues. Germline V CDR1 and CDR2: LNHDA, SQIVND (reference sequence). The CDR3 region has the DNA TGTGCCAGTAGTAAGATTGGCCCCTACAATGAGCAGTTCTTC. Protein: CASSKIGPYNEQFF.

This chain joins TRBV4-2 and TRBJ2-5; 10 bases align to TRBD2. Per the germline V gene, CDR1 is LGHNA and CDR2 is YNFKEQ. V trimming: 5 bases; J trimming: 4 bases; junction bases outside the gene matches: 4. The CDR3 totals 14 residues. In DNA form, the CDR3 reads TGTGCCAGCAGCTCCGGACTAGCGGTAGAGACCCAGTACTTC. It yields the protein CASSSGLAVETQYF.

The rearrangement links TRBV4-1 to TRBJ1-5; 7 bases align to TRBD1. This CDR3 has 16 amino acids. V dropped 5 bases and J dropped 0; count of bases not matched to a gene: 7. Germline V gene lookup returns CDR1 MGHRA and CDR2 YSYEKL. The CDR3 DNA sequence: TGCGCCAGCAGCGGGACAGCCAGCTATAGCAATCAGCCCCAGCATTTT. Amino acid sequence: CASSGTASYSNQPQHF.

This clone appeared a few times. The sample has other DNA sequences that encode this CDR3 too. The J gene is TRBJ1-4, the V gene TRBV27, with TRBD1 matching over 9 bases. Germline V gene data show CDR1 as MNHEY and CDR2 as SMNVEV (reference sequence). The junction had 4 bases not matched to a gene; V was cut back by 6 bases and J by 5 bases. CDR3 length: 14 amino acids. The CDR3 DNA follows: TGTGCCAGCAGAAGGACAGGGGACAATGAAAAACTGTTTTTT. Translating it yields CASRRTGDNEKLFF.

The chain links TRBV5-4 to TRBJ1-2, with D maybe TRBD1 (5 bases). Germline lookup yields CDR1 SGHNT and CDR2 YYREEE (reference sequence). This CDR3 comprises 14 residues. V dropped 5 bases and J dropped 4 bases, with 15 bases sitting between them. The CDR3 spells CASSPPGNLYGYTF. As DNA, the CDR3 is TGTGCCAGCAGTCCTCCAGGGAATCTCTATGGCTACACCTTC. The full variable domain, completed using reference TRBV5-4 and TRBJ1-2, is ETGVTQSPTHLIKTRGQQVTLRCSSQSGHNTVSWYQQALGQGPQFIFQYYREEENGRGNFPPRFSGLQFPNYSSELNVNALELDDSALYLCASSPPGNLYGYTFGSGTRLTVV.

The count of this clone is one. This likely comes from a read error, as the CDR3 has no conserved phenylalanine or tryptophan at its end. The chain recombines TRBV10-3 with TRBJ1-4, with a possible D match to TRBD1 (6 bases). The CDR3 length is 13 residues. V lost 5 bases and J lost 5, with 9 bases in between. Per the germline V gene, CDR1 is ENHRY and CDR2 is SYGVKD. The CDR3 nucleotides read TGTGCCATCAGTCTCAGGGGAAATGAAAAACTGTTTGTT. Translating gives CAISLRGNEKLFV.

The J gene is TRBJ2-3, the V gene TRBV5-1, with 7 bases that match TRBD2. This CDR3 region has 15 residues. V was clipped by 0 bases and J by 5 bases; unmatched bases: 6. Per the germline V gene, CDR1 is SGHRS and CDR2 is YFSETQ. The CDR3 coding sequence is TGCGCCAGCAGCTTGGTGGGGGAGGGCCGAGATACGCAGTATTTT. It specifies CASSLVGEGRDTQYF.

The chain joins TRBV18 to TRBJ1-1; D is possibly TRBD1 (6 bases). CDR1 is KGHSH and CDR2 is LQKENI in the germline V gene. V was clipped by 0 bases and J by 1 base, with 9 bases between them. This CDR3 spans 15 amino acids. The CDR3 DNA follows: TGTGCCAGCTCACCACCGTCACAGGGGAACACTGAAGCTTTCTTT. Translating it yields CASSPPSQGNTEAFF.

The V call is TRBV7-2, the J call TRBJ2-1, with 11 positions matching TRBD2. Germline trimming cut 11 bases from V and 7 bases from J; bases unmatched to any gene: 13. CDR1 and CDR2 (germline): SGHTA, FQGNSA. The CDR3 is 15 residues long. The CDR3 DNA is TGTGCCTCCAACCCGACTAGCGGGGTTAGGAATGAGCAGTTCTTC. Encoded protein: CASNPTSGVRNEQFF. The complete variable domain, with remaining parts taken from reference TRBV7-2 and TRBJ2-1, reads GAGVSQSPSNKVTEKGKDVELRCDPISGHTALYWYRQSLGQGLEFLIYFQGNSAPDKSGLPSDRFSAERTGGSVSTLTIQRTQQEDSAVYLCASNPTSGVRNEQFFGPGTRLTVL.

The rearrangement uses TRBV7-9 and TRBJ1-2; 10 bases match TRBD1. This CDR3 has 14 amino acids. CDR1 and CDR2 (germline): SEHNR, FQNEAQ (reference sequence). V dropped 3 bases and J dropped 7; count of bases not matched to a gene: 5. CDR3 in amino acids: CASSLTGGSGGYTF. The CDR3, as DNA: TGTGCCAGCAGCTTGACAGGGGGCTCTGGTGGCTACACCTTC.

The genes are TRBV6-1 and TRBJ1-4; 7 positions match TRBD1. This CDR3 spans 14 amino acids. Germline values: CDR1 MNHNS, CDR2 SASEGT. V dropped 9 bases and J dropped 7; count of bases not matched to a gene: 11. CDR3 DNA sequence: TGTGCCAGGGGTGACAGGGTGGGTTCTGAAAAACTGTTTTTT. It yields the protein CARGDRVGSEKLFF.

The J gene is TRBJ2-7, the V gene TRBV7-2; possibly TRBD2 for D (5 bases). This CDR3 has 15 residues. The V gene's germline CDR1 is SGHTA and CDR2 FQGNSA. V dropped 0 bases and J dropped 3 bases, with 12 bases sitting between them. The CDR3 DNA is TGTGCCAGCAGCTTAGCCACCCTCGGGAACTACGAGCAGTACTTC. As protein: CASSLATLGNYEQYF.

Remarks on this clone: Additional DNA sequences in this sample encode the identical CDR3. The CDR3 DNA sequence: TGTGCCAGCAGTTTTTCATACGAGCAGTACTTC. Its protein is CASSFSYEQYF. The rearrangement uses TRBV2 and TRBJ2-7; D unresolved. The CDR3 extends over 11 amino acids. Germline V gene lookup returns CDR1 SNHLY and CDR2 FYNNEI. The V gene lost 5 bases and the J gene lost 4 bases, with 6 bases spanning the gap.

The V gene is TRBV5-6, the J gene TRBJ1-5, with D unclear. The CDR3 is 14 residues long. Germline CDR1 SGHDT, CDR2 YYEEEE. V lost 1 base and J lost 3, with 8 bases in between. The CDR3 DNA reads as TGTGCCAGCAGCTTGTCGGTCTACAATCAGCCCCAGCATTTT. Protein: CASSLSVYNQPQHF.

This clone was seen only a few times. The CDR3 spells CASSLVSGTEAFF. The CDR3 DNA reads as TGTGCCAGCAGCTTAGTGTCCGGCACTGAAGCTTTCTTT. The genes are TRBV7-2 and TRBJ1-1, with D uncertain. Germline CDR1 SGHTA, CDR2 FQGNSA. The V end lost 1 base, the J end lost 4 bases, and 7 bases lay between the germline ends. CDR3 length: 13 residues.

This clone was observed a single time. The chain employs TRBV27 and TRBJ1-1, with a weak D call TRBD1 (5 bases). The CDR3 is 15 residues long. Germline CDR1 MNHEY, CDR2 SMNVEV (reference sequence). V lost 6 bases and J lost 0, with 14 bases in between. The CDR3 DNA follows: TGTGCCAGCAGGTACGACAGTTTTATGAACACTGAAGCTTTCTTT. Protein: CASRYDSFMNTEAFF.

This clone has only one observation. The chain links TRBV25-1 to TRBJ1-3; D is undetermined. Germline CDR1 is MGHDK and CDR2 is SYGVNS. Between the trimmed V and J ends, which lost 6 bases and 4 bases, there was a span of 10 bases. There are 13 residues in the CDR3. CDR3: CASRPAGGNTIYF. DNA for the CDR3: TGTGCCAGCAGACCTGCGGGGGGAAACACCATATATTTT. The full variable domain, its missing parts supplied by reference TRBV25-1 and TRBJ1-3, is EADIYQTPRYLVIGTGKKITLECSQTMGHDKMYWYQQDPGMELHLIHYSYGVNSTEKGDLSSESTVSRIRTEHFPLTLESARPSHTSQYLCASRPAGGNTIYFGEGSWLTVV.

The chain employs TRBV5-1 and TRBJ1-4; TRBD1 is a possible D gene (5 bases). The CDR3 runs to 14 residues. V was trimmed by 0 bases and J by 7 bases, leaving 10 bases between them. Germline V gene data show CDR1 as SGHRS and CDR2 as YFSETQ. CDR3 nucleotides: TGCGCCAGCAGCTTGGTCCCTCAGGGTGAAAAACTGTTTTTT. This sequence encodes CASSLVPQGEKLFF.

The rearrangement joins TRBV5-1 to TRBJ2-1; weak D call: TRBD1 (6 bases). The CDR3 extends over 16 amino acids. Trimming took off 0 bases at V and 5 bases at J, with 15 bases between the two ends. Germline CDR1 is SGHRS and CDR2 is YFSETQ. CDR3 sequence: CASSLATGKGHNEQFF. CDR3 sequence (DNA): TGCGCCAGCAGCTTGGCCACAGGGAAGGGACACAATGAGCAGTTCTTC.

The genes are TRBV7-9 and TRBJ2-5; D remains ambiguous. The CDR3 runs to 11 residues. The germline CDR1 and CDR2 sequences are SEHNR and FQNEAQ (reference sequence). V was trimmed by 3 bases and J by 3 bases, leaving 2 bases between them. The CDR3 DNA sequence: TGTGCCAGCAGCTTCAAAGAGACCCAGTACTTC. Translated, it gives CASSFKETQYF. Looking up the rest from reference TRBV7-9 and TRBJ2-5 gives the full variable domain: DTGVSQNPRHKITKRGQNVTFRCDPISEHNRLYWYRQTLGQGPEFLTYFQNEAQLEKSRLLSDRFSAERPKGSFSTLEIQRTEQGDSAMYLCASSFKETQYFGPGTRLLVL.